The clone carrying this TCR beta chain was observed a handful of times. The antigen remains undetermined. TCRdb called the 5' RACE reads again in MiXCR, with one record for every CDR3 protein. The table lists around 490,000 distinct CDR3 sequences, about 5.7% of them singletons. The V segment lost 5 bases and the J segment 0 bases; nucleotides outside the gene matches: 9. This CDR3 comprises 18 residues. From germline, CDR1 is SGHAT and CDR2 FQNNGV. This record comes from a study of CD8 T cells in ankylosing spondylitis. General observations from the study: Seemingly distinctive of ankylosing spondylitis blood was a TCR beta motif formed by eight highly homologous variants.

The sequenced sample was blood, either unsorted or a sorted T cell fraction (not recorded which). This clonotype was sampled from a male donor with ankylosing spondylitis. The V and J genes are TRBV11-2 and TRBJ2-6; the match to TRBD1 covers 8 bases. CDR3 bases: TGTGCCAGCAGCACCGGGACAGGAGAACGCTCTGGGGCCAACGTCCTGACTTTC. It yields the protein CASSTGTGERSGANVLTF.